Listed here are 29 T cell receptor beta chains from one sample, sequenced in a study of shared clonotypes between healthy human individuals. Some clones are missing from TCRdb's copy, which holds only in-frame ones; the method was immunoSEQ multiplex PCR. The sample includes 800,000 to 1,200,000 clones, 75% to 85% of them seen just once. Sequences were obtained from memory CD4+ T cells from PBMCs. Documented subset: CD45RA-negative fraction. Receptors originate from a young man in good health. Some clones in this sample may be carry-over from other donors' samples.

The rearrangement uses TRBV30 and TRBJ2-7; D gene ambiguous. Germline assignment: CDR1 GTSNPN and CDR2 SVGIG (reference sequence). The ends were cut back, 3 bases at V and 0 bases at J, with 15 bases in the middle. The CDR3 has 15 amino acids. DNA of the CDR3: TGTGCCTGGAGCCAAGGGCAACCAACCTCCTACGAGCAGTACTTC. It encodes CAWSQGQPTSYEQYF.

The V and J genes are TRBV7-9 and TRBJ1-2, with D possibly matching TRBD1 (6 bases). Germline CDR1 reads SEHNR; CDR2 reads FQNEAQ (reference sequence). Trimming left V 5 bases short and J 8 bases short, with 18 bases between. The CDR3 spans 14 residues. The chain's CDR3 is CASSDFVTGTGYTF. Written as DNA, the CDR3 is TGTGCCAGCAGCGACTTCGTGACAGGAACGGGCTACACCTTC.

The rearrangement links TRBV28 to TRBJ2-5; TRBD1 aligns across 9 bases. Germline CDR1 is MDHEN and CDR2 is SYDVKM. V lost 5 bases to trimming and J lost 1 base; unmatched junction nucleotides: 5. The CDR3 runs to 15 residues. CDR3 protein: CASSLPQGAQETQYF. In DNA, the CDR3 is TGTGCCAGCAGTCTACCACAGGGGGCCCAAGAGACCCAGTACTTC.

The chain combines TRBV7-2 with TRBJ1-1; tentative D call: TRBD1 (5 bases). CDR1 and CDR2 from the germline V gene are SGHTA and FQGNSA. The V end was cut by 5 bases, the J end by 0 bases, with 13 bases between. This CDR3 has 15 amino acids. CDR3 nucleotide sequence: TGTGCCAGCAGCCTTTCTTGGGGGATGAACACTGAAGCTTTCTTT. Its translation: CASSLSWGMNTEAFF.

The chain is built from TRBV19 and TRBJ2-7; D is perhaps TRBD2 (6 bases). The CDR3 is 16 amino acids. Deletions cut 2 bases from V and 0 bases from J, with 14 bases between. Germline CDR1 is LNHDA and CDR2 is SQIVND (reference sequence). The CDR3 loop is CASSIRAGLSSYEQYF. The DNA for the CDR3 is TGTGCCAGTAGTATACGGGCGGGATTAAGCTCCTACGAGCAGTACTTC.

The V and J genes are TRBV7-6 and TRBJ1-3; TRBD1 matches 9 bases. CDR1 SGHVS and CDR2 FNYEAQ come from the germline V gene. CDR3 length equals 15 residues. V lost 2 bases and J lost 3; bases outside the gene matches: 2. The chain's CDR3 is CASSLNRGLGNTIYF. The DNA for the CDR3 is TGTGCCAGCAGCTTAAACAGGGGGCTTGGAAACACCATATATTTT.

The V gene is TRBV11-3, the J gene TRBJ2-1, with 13 bases fitting TRBD2. CDR1 is SGHNT and CDR2 is YENEEA in the germline V gene. CDR3 length: 16 amino acids. V trimming: 5 bases; J trimming: 12 bases; junction bases outside the gene matches: 13. The CDR3 region is CASSPSGTSGTRGQFF. The CDR3 DNA reads TGTGCCAGCAGCCCATCCGGGACTAGCGGGACCCGCGGGCAGTTCTTC.

This chain connects TRBV29-1 to TRBJ2-5; 7 bases are a match to TRBD1. Germline trimming cut 6 bases from V and 3 bases from J; bases unmatched to any gene: 10. Germline V gene lookup returns CDR1 SQVTM and CDR2 ANQGSEA. The CDR3 is 14 residues long. The CDR3 region has the DNA TGCAGCGTCGCGGCACGGGACAGTAAAGAGACCCAGTACTTC. This translates into CSVAARDSKETQYF.

This clone occurred a few times. The chain combines TRBV14 with TRBJ2-7; D uncertain. The CDR3 is made up of 14 amino acids. In germline, CDR1 is SGHDN, CDR2 FVKESK. V was cut by 1 base and J by 0 bases, with 7 bases left in between. CDR3 nucleotide sequence: TGTGCCAGCAGCCAAGGGCAGAACTCCTACGAGCAGTACTTC. This sequence encodes CASSQGQNSYEQYF.

There are a few counts of this clone. V and J are TRBV28 and TRBJ1-5; 8 bases match TRBD1. The V gene's germline CDR1 is MDHEN and CDR2 SYDVKM. V lost 10 bases, J lost 2 bases, and 13 bases stayed unmatched. This CDR3 spans 16 amino acids. CDR3 loop: CATLGQGGRGNQPQHF. CDR3 bases: TGTGCCACCCTAGGACAGGGAGGTCGGGGCAATCAGCCCCAGCATTTT.

The chain combines TRBV11-1 with TRBJ2-1; 10 bases are shared with TRBD1. The CDR3 has 15 residues. The trim removed 3 bases at V and 6 bases at J, leaving 5 bases unmatched. Germline V gene sequence: CDR1 SGHAT, CDR2 FQDESV (reference sequence). The CDR3 reads CASSLGQGKGNEQFF. The CDR3, as DNA: TGTGCCAGCAGCTTGGGACAGGGGAAGGGCAATGAGCAGTTCTTC.

This clone showed up just a few times. This sequence joins TRBV18 and TRBJ1-5; D unclear. Trimming took 3 bases from V and 6 from J, leaving 9 bases between them. There are 13 residues in the CDR3. Germline V lookup: CDR1 KGHSH, CDR2 LQKENI. CDR3 nucleotides: TGTGCCAGCTCACCGGGAGCCGTTCAGCCCCAGCATTTT. This gives the protein CASSPGAVQPQHF.

The chain combines TRBV4-2 with TRBJ2-5; 13 bases fit TRBD2. With V trimmed by 0 bases and J by 2 bases, 9 bases remained unmatched. CDR1 LGHNA and CDR2 YNFKEQ come from the germline V gene. The CDR3 sequence is 19 residues long. CDR3 protein: CASSQERTSGRAWQETQYF. CDR3 nucleotide sequence: TGTGCCAGCAGCCAAGAAAGAACTAGCGGGAGGGCCTGGCAAGAGACCCAGTACTTC.

The chain links TRBV6-6 to TRBJ2-7; a possible D gene is TRBD1 (5 bases). This CDR3 is 14 amino acids long. V was cut by 1 base and J by 2 bases, with 9 bases left in between. Germline CDR1 and CDR2: MNHNY and SVGAGI (reference sequence). CDR3: CASSYWGRTYEQYF. In DNA, the CDR3 is TGTGCCAGCAGTTACTGGGGCAGGACCTACGAGCAGTACTTC.

J is TRBJ2-7 and V is TRBV5-1; TRBD1 matches 8 bases. The CDR3 has 15 residues. CDR1 is SGHRS and CDR2 is YFSETQ in the germline V gene. Trimming cost V 4 bases and J 5 bases; bases outside gene matches: 11. The DNA of the CDR3 is TGCGCCAGCAGCCAAATAGGACAGGGCTGGGACGAGCAGTACTTC. Its protein is CASSQIGQGWDEQYF.

The chain carries TRBV5-8 and TRBJ1-1; a possible D gene is TRBD1 (5 bases). The CDR3 loop spans 11 amino acids. The V gene lost 4 bases and the J gene lost 4 bases, with 5 bases spanning the gap. Per germline, CDR1 SGHTS and CDR2 YDEGEE. CDR3 bases: TGTGCCAGCAGCGGGGGCACTGAAGCTTTCTTT. Translating gives CASSGGTEAFF.

V usage is TRBV2 and J usage is TRBJ2-3, with D possibly being TRBD2 (5 bases). The V gene lost 6 bases and the J gene lost 6 bases, with 10 bases spanning the gap. Germline CDR1 SNHLY, CDR2 FYNNEI. CDR3 length: 12 residues. Here the CDR3 DNA reads TGTGCCAGCAGCCCTTGGGAGGATACGCAGTATTTT. Translated: CASSPWEDTQYF.

The chain joins TRBV5-1 to TRBJ1-5; tentatively, D is TRBD1 (5 bases). The germline gives CDR1 SGHRS, CDR2 YFSETQ. This CDR3 region has 16 residues. Trimming left V 0 bases short and J 7 bases short, with 17 bases between. The CDR3 nucleotides are TGCGCCAGCAGCTTGGCCGGCCACGATAAGGGGCAGCCCCAGCATTTT. Translating gives CASSLAGHDKGQPQHF.

The DNA of the CDR3 is TGTGCCAGCAGTCGGAGCGGGACTAGCGGACGCACAGATACGCAGTATTTT. As protein: CASSRSGTSGRTDTQYF. The rearrangement uses TRBV5-5 and TRBJ2-3, with 11 bases aligning to TRBD2. Germline-derived CDR1 and CDR2 are SGHKS and YYEKEE (reference sequence). V lost 5 bases, J lost 1 base, and 9 bases stayed unmatched. The CDR3 contains 17 residues.

The rearrangement links TRBV9 to TRBJ2-7; the match to TRBD2 covers 9 bases. In germline, CDR1 is SGDLS, CDR2 YYNGEE. Trimming cost V 0 bases and J 3 bases; bases outside gene matches: 7. The CDR3 length is 16 residues. The chain's CDR3 is CASSVDPSGDYYEQYF. Here the CDR3 DNA reads TGTGCCAGCAGCGTAGATCCTAGCGGGGATTACTACGAGCAGTACTTC.

V and J are TRBV4-2 and TRBJ1-2; TRBD1 is a possible D gene (6 bases). The germline CDR1 and CDR2 sequences are LGHNA and YNFKEQ. The CDR3 runs to 14 residues. V lost 5 bases, J lost 7 bases, and 17 bases lay in between. The CDR3 region is CASSEKGVLAGYTF. In DNA, the CDR3 is TGTGCCAGCAGCGAAAAGGGGGTGTTAGCTGGCTACACCTTC.

The V and J genes are TRBV5-5 and TRBJ1-1; D uncertain. Germline CDR1 and CDR2: SGHKS and YYEKEE (reference sequence). This CDR3 region has 14 residues. V was clipped by 4 bases and J by 0 bases, with 10 bases between them. CDR3 in amino acids: CASSRQSLNTEAFF. CDR3 DNA: TGTGCCAGCAGCCGCCAGAGCCTGAACACTGAAGCTTTCTTT.

In its sample, this clone was seen once. The genes are TRBV11-3 and TRBJ2-5; 7 bases line up with TRBD1. The CDR3 runs 17 residues. Germline CDR1 SGHNT, CDR2 YENEEA. After removal of 1 base from V and 5 bases from J, the junction contained 13 bases not matched to a gene. CDR3 sequence (DNA): TGTGCCAGCAGCTTAGGGGGAGCCAGGGGGAAGATGGAGACCCAGTACTTC. Amino acids: CASSLGGARGKMETQYF.

This clone was counted between two and nine times. The chain links TRBV7-2 to TRBJ2-7, with 9 bases lining up with TRBD2. This CDR3 contains 16 residues. The V gene's germline CDR1 is SGHTA and CDR2 FQGNSA. Trimming at V came to 0 bases and at J to 1 base, leaving 4 bases not matched to a gene. CDR3 nucleotides: TGTGCCAGCAGCTTAGCGATCCTAGCGGGATCCTACGAGCAGTACTTC. Translation gives CASSLAILAGSYEQYF.

V gene TRBV5-1 combines with J gene TRBJ2-1; 12 bases map to TRBD2. With 8 bases clipped from V and 1 base from J, the junction kept 4 bases outside the gene matches. Per germline, CDR1 SGHRS and CDR2 YFSETQ. The CDR3 is 15 amino acids. The CDR3 DNA is TGCGCCAGTTATGGGACTAGCGGGTCCTACAATGAGCAGTTCTTC. Its protein product is CASYGTSGSYNEQFF.

In its sample, this clone was seen a few times. This same CDR3 is encoded by further DNA sequences in the sample. V is TRBV7-9 and J is TRBJ2-7; 7 bases map to TRBD2. J lost 3 bases, V lost 0 bases, and 2 bases had no gene match. Germline V gene sequence: CDR1 SEHNR, CDR2 FQNEAQ (reference sequence). This CDR3 spans 14 amino acids. The DNA of the CDR3 is TGTGCCAGCAGCTTAGCGGGAGGGAGCTACGAGCAGTACTTC. Translating it yields CASSLAGGSYEQYF. Full variable domain (outside the CDR3, taken from reference TRBV7-9 and TRBJ2-7): DTGVSQNPRHKITKRGQNVTFRCDPISEHNRLYWYRQTLGQGPEFLTYFQNEAQLEKSRLLSDRFSAERPKGSFSTLEIQRTEQGDSAMYLCASSLAGGSYEQYFGPGTRLTVT.

The chain links TRBV5-4 to TRBJ2-7, with a possible D match to TRBD1 (5 bases). With 4 bases removed from V and 3 bases from J, the gap between germline ends came to 20 bases. CDR1 SGHNT and CDR2 YYREEE come from the germline V gene (reference sequence). This CDR3 contains 16 residues. The CDR3 region has the DNA TGTGCCAGCAGCCCGGCTAGAACAGGACCGGACTACGAGCAGTACTTC. Translated, it gives CASSPARTGPDYEQYF.

This clone occurred a few times. The CDR3 nucleotides read TGTGCCAGTAGTGGACAGACAAATCAGCCCCAGCATTTT. Translated: CASSGQTNQPQHF. The rearrangement links TRBV19 to TRBJ1-5; tentatively, D is TRBD1 (6 bases). The CDR3 covers 13 residues. Germline CDR1 is LNHDA and CDR2 is SQIVND (reference sequence). Trimming pared 5 bases from V and 4 bases from J, leaving 9 bases between.

This clone was picked up many times. J is TRBJ1-1 and V is TRBV15; D remains unclear. Per germline, CDR1 LNHNV and CDR2 YYDKDF (reference sequence). The CDR3 loop spans 13 amino acids. Trimming stripped 4 bases from V and 5 bases from J, with 11 bases between. The CDR3 nucleotides read TGTGCCACCAGCATGGTTTGGAAGACTGAAGCTTTCTTT. Amino acids: CATSMVWKTEAFF.